The present T cell receptor beta chain was sequenced within a study of shared clonotypes between healthy human individuals. Study-wide findings and caveats: Relative to clonotypes present in all four donors, those not shared had lower generation probabilities.

Libraries were prepared by immunoSEQ multiplex PCR; TCRdb keeps only in-frame clonotypes and omits some of them. The sample consists of hundreds of thousands of clones, roughly nine tenths of them appearing once. The length of the CDR3 is 16 residues. CDR1 is LNHNV, CDR2 YYDKDF, per germline (reference sequence). In the naive CD8 group, cells lacked CD45RO and were positively selected for CCR7, so terminally differentiated effector memory CD45RA+ cells were left out. To note about this clone: What it binds is not known. A junction boundary mismatches the germline segment, possibly from a read error.

The source of this sequence is a man aged 25-45 years in good health. V and J are TRBV15 and TRBJ1-5; D remains unclear. The sample taken for sequencing was naive CD8+ T cells sorted from blood. CDR3 bases: TGTGCCACCAGCGGAGAAGACTCAGGACGGAATCAGCCCCAGCATTTT. It codes for CATSGEDSGRNQPQHF.